This TCR beta chain was retrieved from a study of blood T cell repertoires in COVID-19. Study background: Researchers got acute and convalescent COVID-19 samples from the United States, Italy and Spain. In each case, the material was cDNA or gDNA derived from T cells, B-cell-depleted T cells, or PBMCs.

Germline V gene lookup returns CDR1 SGHNT and CDR2 YYREEE (reference sequence). This CDR3 has 14 residues. Trimming removed 9 bases at V and 5 bases at J, with 20 bases between. In the authors' workflow: Estimation of nucleated cell counts relied on the amplification of reference gene primers. Here immunoSEQ multiplex PCR was the method, and the copy in TCRdb shows in-frame clones only, minus some. The D gene and trimming were derived from the DNA, and the V and J assignments and clone size from that table. In the table there are 95,000 to 150,000 clones, roughly 70% of which are singletons. The gene calls are TRBV5-4 and TRBJ2-5, with a possible D match to TRBD2 (7 bases). Specimen: peripheral blood. This receptor was identified in a human donor with acute or convalescent COVID-19. The donor label of this sample is uncertain. This chain's CDR3 is CATLEGGLGETQYF. The CDR3 DNA sequence: TGTGCCACCCTTGAGGGGGGGCTCGGGGAGACCCAGTACTTC.